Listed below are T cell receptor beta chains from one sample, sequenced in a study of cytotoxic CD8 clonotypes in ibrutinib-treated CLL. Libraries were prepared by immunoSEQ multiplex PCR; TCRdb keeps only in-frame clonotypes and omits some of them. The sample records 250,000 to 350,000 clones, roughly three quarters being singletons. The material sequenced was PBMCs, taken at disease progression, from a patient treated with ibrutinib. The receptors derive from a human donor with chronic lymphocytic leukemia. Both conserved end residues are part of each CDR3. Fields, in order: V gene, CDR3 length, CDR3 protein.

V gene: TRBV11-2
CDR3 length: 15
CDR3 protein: CASSLGAGPGNTIYF

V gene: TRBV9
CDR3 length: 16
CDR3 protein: CASSARTGTMNTEAFF

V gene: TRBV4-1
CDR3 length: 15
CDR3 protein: CASSLRDRVGETQYF

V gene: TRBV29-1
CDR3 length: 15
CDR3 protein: CSVEKVWTASDTQYF

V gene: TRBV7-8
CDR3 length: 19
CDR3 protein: CASSLVASGSLFSTDTQYF

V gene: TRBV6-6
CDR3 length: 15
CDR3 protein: CASSYGGARDTEAFF

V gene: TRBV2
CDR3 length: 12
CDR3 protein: CASSEYSQPQHF

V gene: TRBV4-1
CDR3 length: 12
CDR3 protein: CASSQVQGGYTF

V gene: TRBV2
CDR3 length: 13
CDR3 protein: CASSPTATYEQYF

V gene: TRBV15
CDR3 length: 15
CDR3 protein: CATSRDGRINEKLFF

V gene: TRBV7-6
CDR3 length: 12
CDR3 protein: CASSGPDHEQFF

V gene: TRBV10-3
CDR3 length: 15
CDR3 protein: CAIRGTGNSGNTIYF

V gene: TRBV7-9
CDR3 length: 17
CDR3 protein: CASSAYSLPPGPYEQYF

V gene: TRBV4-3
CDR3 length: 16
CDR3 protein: CASSRTARVGTGELFF

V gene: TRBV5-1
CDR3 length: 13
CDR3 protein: CASSLELDSPLHF

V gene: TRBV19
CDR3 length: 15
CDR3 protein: CASSIVLRESYEQYF

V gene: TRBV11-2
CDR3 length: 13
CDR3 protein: CASSLEEGAEAFF

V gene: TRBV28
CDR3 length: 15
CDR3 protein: CASRLREKAPNEQFF

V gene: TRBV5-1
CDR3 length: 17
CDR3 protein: CASSFQGGAGTGDTQYF

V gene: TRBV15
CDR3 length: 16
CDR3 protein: CATSRGLGSSYNEQFF

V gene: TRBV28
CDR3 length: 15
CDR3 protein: CASTPHGGSLYEQYF

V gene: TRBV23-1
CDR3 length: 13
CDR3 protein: CASSQRAYNEQFF

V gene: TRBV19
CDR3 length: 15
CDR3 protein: CASSIPGLVSDTQYF

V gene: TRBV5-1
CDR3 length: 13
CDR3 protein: CASSPGGGQPQHF

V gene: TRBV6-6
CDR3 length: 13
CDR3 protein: CASSYTVGNEQFF

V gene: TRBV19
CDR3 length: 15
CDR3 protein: CASSIGLGTKNIQYF

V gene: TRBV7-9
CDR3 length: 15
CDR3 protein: CASSPGLAGGETQYF

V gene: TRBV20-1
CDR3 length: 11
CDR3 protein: CSARSGNEQFF

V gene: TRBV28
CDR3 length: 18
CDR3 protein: CASSFPLTSGASTDTQYF

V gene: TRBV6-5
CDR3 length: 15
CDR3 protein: CASRTGRALSGELFF

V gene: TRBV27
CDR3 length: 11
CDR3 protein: CASSYYNEQFF

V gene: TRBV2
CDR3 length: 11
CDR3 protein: CAGGTEETQYF

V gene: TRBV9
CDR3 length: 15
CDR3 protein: CASSVGGRNNSPLHF

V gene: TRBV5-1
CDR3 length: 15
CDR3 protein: CASSLGQGAFNEQFF

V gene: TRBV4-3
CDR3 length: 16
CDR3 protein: CASSREPRGGLYEQYF

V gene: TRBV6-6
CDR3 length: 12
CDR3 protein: CASRGGEGEQYF

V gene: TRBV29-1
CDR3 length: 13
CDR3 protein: CSVGTADQETQYF

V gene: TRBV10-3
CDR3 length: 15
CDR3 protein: CAIKGWDREDYGYTF

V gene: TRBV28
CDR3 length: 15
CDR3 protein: CASRGTGEANYGYTF

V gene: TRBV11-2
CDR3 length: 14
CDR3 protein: CASSLTGWSYEQYF

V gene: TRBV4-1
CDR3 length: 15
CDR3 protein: CASSRTLRAANIQYF

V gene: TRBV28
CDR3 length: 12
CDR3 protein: CASSIRPYEQYF

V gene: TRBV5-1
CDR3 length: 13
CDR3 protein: CASSLSGLGEQYF

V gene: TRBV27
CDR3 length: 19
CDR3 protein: CASGKDRGRTNRAKNIQYF

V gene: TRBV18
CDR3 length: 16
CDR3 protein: CASSPGVNSVAYEQYF

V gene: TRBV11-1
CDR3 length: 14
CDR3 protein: CASSFGGGQETQYF

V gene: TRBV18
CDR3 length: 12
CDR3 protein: CASSSAGLGAFF

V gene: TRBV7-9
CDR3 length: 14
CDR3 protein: CASSLGLAGDEQYF

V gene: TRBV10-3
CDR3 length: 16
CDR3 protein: CAISDSFLKAADTQYF

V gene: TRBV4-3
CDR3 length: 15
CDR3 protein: CASSQYDRPSYEQYF